This T cell receptor (beta chain) was sequenced during a study of CXCR3-negative and CXCR3-positive naive CD8 T cells. Overall study results and limits: Cryopreserved PBMCs had partly decreased CXCR3 expression; fresh PBMCs were used in most assays.

Of note for this clonotype: Its cognate antigen is unknown.

5' RACE that incorporated UMI labels was used to prepare the TRB cDNA libraries. TCRdb re-called the 5' RACE reads, yielding one record per CDR3 amino acid sequence without DNA. The sample's table shows about 81,000 distinct CDR3 sequences. The length of the CDR3 is 13 residues. Per germline, CDR1 SEHNR and CDR2 FQNEAQ (reference sequence). The sequenced sample consisted of naive CXCR3- CD8+ T cells from blood. Subset: CD45RO-CCR7+CD27+CD95- naive CD8+ T cells lacking CXCR3 (TNR3-). The clonotype originates from a human donor in good health. Some clones in this sample may be carry-over from other donors' samples. The chain recombines TRBV7-9 with TRBJ2-2; TCRdb's D call of TRBD1 is untestable without DNA. The CDR3 spells CATSSGGGGELFF.